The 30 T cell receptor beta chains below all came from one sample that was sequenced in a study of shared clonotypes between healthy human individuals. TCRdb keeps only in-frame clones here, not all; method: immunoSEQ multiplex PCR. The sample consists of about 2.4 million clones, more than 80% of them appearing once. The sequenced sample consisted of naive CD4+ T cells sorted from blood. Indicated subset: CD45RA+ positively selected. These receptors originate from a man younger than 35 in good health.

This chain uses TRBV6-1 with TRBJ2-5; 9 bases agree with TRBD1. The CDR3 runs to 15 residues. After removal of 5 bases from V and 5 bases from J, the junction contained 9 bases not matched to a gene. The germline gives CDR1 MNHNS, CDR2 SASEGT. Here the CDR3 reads CASSNSGQGSETQYF. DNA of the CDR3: TGTGCCAGCAGTAATTCTGGACAGGGGAGCGAGACCCAGTACTTC.

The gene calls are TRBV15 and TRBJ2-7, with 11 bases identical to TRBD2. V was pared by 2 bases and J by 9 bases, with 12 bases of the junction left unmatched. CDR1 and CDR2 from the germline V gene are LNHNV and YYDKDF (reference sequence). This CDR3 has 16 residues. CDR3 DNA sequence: TGTGCCACCAGCAGACCCTCTAGCGGGAGGCCCCCAGTGCAGTACTTC. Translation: CATSRPSSGRPPVQYF.

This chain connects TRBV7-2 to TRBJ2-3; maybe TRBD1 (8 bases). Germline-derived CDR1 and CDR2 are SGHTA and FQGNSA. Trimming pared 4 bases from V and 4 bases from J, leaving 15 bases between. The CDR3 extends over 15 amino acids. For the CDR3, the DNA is TGTGCCAGCAGCTCAGGACAGGGAGGGGCAGATACGCAGTATTTT. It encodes CASSSGQGGADTQYF.

The CDR3 region is CSVRAGEEKLFF. For the CDR3, the DNA is TGCAGCGTGAGGGCAGGGGAAGAAAAACTGTTTTTT. The V gene is TRBV29-1, the J gene TRBJ1-4, with D perhaps matching TRBD1 (6 bases). CDR3 length equals 12 residues. Germline values: CDR1 SQVTM, CDR2 ANQGSEA. V lost 6 bases to trimming and J lost 8 bases, with 13 bases between them.

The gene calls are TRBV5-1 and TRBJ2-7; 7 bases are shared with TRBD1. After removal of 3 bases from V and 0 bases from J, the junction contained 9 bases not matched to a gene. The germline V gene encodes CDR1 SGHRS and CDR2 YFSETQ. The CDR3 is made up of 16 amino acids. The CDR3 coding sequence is TGCGCCAGCAGCTCGGTTCGGACAGGATACTCCTACGAGCAGTACTTC. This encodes CASSSVRTGYSYEQYF.

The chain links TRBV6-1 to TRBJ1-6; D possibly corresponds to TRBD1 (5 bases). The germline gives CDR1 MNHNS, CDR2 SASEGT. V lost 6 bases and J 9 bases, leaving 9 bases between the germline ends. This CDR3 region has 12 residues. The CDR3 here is CASSRATSPLHF. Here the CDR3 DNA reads TGTGCCAGCAGCAGGGCTACTTCACCCCTCCACTTT.

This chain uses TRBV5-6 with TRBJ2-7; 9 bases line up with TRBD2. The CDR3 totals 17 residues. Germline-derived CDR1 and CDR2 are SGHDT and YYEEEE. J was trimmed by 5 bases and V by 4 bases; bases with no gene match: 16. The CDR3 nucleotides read TGTGCCAGCAGCCGTGCGGGTAGCGGGAGTACTTTGGACGAGCAGTACTTC. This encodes CASSRAGSGSTLDEQYF.

CDR3 loop: CASMSRDRNSQETQYF. CDR3 bases: TGTGCCAGCATGTCCCGGGACAGGAATTCCCAAGAGACCCAGTACTTC. The chain has TRBV28 and TRBJ2-5; TRBD1 matches at 8 bases. With V trimmed by 7 bases and J by 1 base, 11 bases remained unmatched. Germline V lookup: CDR1 MDHEN, CDR2 SYDVKM. The CDR3 runs 16 residues. Full variable domain (remainder filled in from reference TRBV28 and TRBJ2-5): DVKVTQSSRYLVKRTGEKVFLECVQDMDHENMFWYRQDPGLGLRLIYFSYDVKMKEKGDIPEGYSVSREKKERFSLILESASTNQTSMYLCASMSRDRNSQETQYFGPGTRLLVL.

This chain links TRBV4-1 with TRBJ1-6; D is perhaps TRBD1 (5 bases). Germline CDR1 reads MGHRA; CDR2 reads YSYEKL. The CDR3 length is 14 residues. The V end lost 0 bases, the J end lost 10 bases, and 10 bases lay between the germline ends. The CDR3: CASSQDTGNSPLHF. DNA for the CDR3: TGCGCCAGCAGCCAAGATACAGGAAACTCACCCCTCCACTTT.

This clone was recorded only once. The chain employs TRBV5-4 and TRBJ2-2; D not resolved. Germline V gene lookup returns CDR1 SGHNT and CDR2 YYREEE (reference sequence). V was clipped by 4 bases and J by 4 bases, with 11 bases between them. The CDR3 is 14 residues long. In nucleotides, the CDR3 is TGTGCCAGCAGCCCCCCAGATCCCACCGGGGAGCTGTTTTTT. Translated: CASSPPDPTGELFF.

The CDR3 spells CASSTLSMDKNTEAFF. CDR3 DNA sequence: TGTGCCAGCAGCACATTATCAATGGACAAGAACACTGAAGCTTTCTTT. The V and J genes are TRBV21-1 and TRBJ1-1; the D segment call TRBD1 is taken from the table without a DNA check. TRBV21-1 is termed a pseudogene. CDR3 size: 16 residues.

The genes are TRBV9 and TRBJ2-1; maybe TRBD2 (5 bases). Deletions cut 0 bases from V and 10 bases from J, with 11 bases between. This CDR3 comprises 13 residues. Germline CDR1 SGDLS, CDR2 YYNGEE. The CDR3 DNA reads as TGTGCCAGCAGCGTAGGATCCGGAGGAGAGCAGTTCTTC. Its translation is CASSVGSGGEQFF.

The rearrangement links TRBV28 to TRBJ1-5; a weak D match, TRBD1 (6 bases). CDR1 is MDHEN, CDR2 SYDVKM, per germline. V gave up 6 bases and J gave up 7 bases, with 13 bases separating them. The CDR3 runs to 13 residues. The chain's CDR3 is CASREQGEQPQHF. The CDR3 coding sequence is TGTGCCAGCAGGGAACAGGGTGAGCAGCCCCAGCATTTT.

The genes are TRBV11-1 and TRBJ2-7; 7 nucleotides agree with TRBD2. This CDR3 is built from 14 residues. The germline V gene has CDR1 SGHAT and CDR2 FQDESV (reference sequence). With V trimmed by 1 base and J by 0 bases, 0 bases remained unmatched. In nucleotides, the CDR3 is TGTGCCAGCAGCTTAGGCGGGGGCTCCTACGAGCAGTACTTC. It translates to CASSLGGGSYEQYF.

CDR3 loop: CASSVWGNYGYTF. The CDR3 DNA reads as TGTGCCAGCAGTGTCTGGGGGAACTATGGCTACACCTTC. The chain joins TRBV2 to TRBJ1-2, with a tentative D call TRBD1 (5 bases). V gave up 4 bases and J gave up 2 bases, with 8 bases separating them. Germline V gene sequence: CDR1 SNHLY, CDR2 FYNNEI. The CDR3 covers 13 residues.

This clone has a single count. The CDR3 nucleotides read TGTGCCAGCTTACCCCCGGGGAAGTGTAATGAGCAGTTCTTC. Translation: CASLPPGKCNEQFF. The chain uses TRBV7-2 and TRBJ2-1; D may be TRBD2 (5 bases). The ends were cut back, 8 bases at V and 7 bases at J, with 18 bases in the middle. This CDR3 has 14 residues. Germline V gives CDR1 SGHTA, CDR2 FQGNSA.

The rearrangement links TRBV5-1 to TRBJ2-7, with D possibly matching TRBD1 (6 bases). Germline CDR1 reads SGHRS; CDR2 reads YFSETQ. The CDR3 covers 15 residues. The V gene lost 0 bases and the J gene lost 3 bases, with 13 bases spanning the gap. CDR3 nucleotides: TGCGCCAGCAGCTTGGAAAGGGGGAACATCTACGAGCAGTACTTC. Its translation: CASSLERGNIYEQYF.

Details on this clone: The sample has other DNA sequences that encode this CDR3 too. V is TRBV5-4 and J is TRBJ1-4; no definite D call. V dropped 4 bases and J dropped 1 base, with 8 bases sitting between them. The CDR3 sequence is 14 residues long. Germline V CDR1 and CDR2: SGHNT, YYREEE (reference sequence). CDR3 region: CASSPGGTNEKLFF. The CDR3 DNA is TGTGCCAGCAGCCCGGGAGGAACTAATGAAAAACTGTTTTTT.

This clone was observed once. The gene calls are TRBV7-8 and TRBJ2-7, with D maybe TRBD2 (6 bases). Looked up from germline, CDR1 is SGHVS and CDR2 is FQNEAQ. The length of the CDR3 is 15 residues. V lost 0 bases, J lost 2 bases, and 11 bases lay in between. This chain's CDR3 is CASSLAGGNPYEQYF. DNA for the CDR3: TGTGCCAGCAGCTTAGCGGGCGGGAACCCCTACGAGCAGTACTTC.

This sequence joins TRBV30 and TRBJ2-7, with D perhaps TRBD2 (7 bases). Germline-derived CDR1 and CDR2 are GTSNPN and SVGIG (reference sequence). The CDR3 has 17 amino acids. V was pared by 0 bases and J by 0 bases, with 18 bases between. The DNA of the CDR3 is TGTGCCTGGAGTGTAAGGGGGGGACTGGCGAGCTCCTACGAGCAGTACTTC. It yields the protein CAWSVRGGLASSYEQYF. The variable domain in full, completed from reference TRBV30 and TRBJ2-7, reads SQTIHQWPATLVQPVGSPLSLECTVEGTSNPNLYWYRQAAGRGLQLLFYSVGIGQISSEVPQNLSASRPQDRQFILSSKKLLLSDSGFYLCAWSVRGGLASSYEQYFGPGTRLTVT.

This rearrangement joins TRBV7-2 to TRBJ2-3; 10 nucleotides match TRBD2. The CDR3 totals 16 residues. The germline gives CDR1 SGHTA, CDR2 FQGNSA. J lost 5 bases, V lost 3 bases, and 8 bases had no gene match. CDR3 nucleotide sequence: TGTGCCAGCAGCTTTGCATTAGCGGGGGGTCAAGATACGCAGTATTTT. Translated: CASSFALAGGQDTQYF. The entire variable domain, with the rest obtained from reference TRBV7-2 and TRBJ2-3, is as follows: GAGVSQSPSNKVTEKGKDVELRCDPISGHTALYWYRQSLGQGLEFLIYFQGNSAPDKSGLPSDRFSAERTGGSVSTLTIQRTQQEDSAVYLCASSFALAGGQDTQYFGPGTRLTVL.

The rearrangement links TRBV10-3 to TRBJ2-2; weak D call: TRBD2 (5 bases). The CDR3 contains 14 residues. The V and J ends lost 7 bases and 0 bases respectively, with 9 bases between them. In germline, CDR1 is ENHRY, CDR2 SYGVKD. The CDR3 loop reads CAITEGPNTGELFF. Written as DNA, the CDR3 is TGTGCCATCACCGAGGGTCCGAACACCGGGGAGCTGTTTTTT.

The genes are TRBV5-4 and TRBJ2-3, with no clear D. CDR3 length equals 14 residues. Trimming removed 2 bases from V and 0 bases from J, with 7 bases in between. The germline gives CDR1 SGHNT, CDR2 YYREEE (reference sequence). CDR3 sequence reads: CASSFEPSTDTQYF. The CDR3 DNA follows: TGTGCCAGCAGCTTCGAGCCTAGCACAGATACGCAGTATTTT. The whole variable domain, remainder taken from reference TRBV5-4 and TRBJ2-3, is ETGVTQSPTHLIKTRGQQVTLRCSSQSGHNTVSWYQQALGQGPQFIFQYYREEENGRGNFPPRFSGLQFPNYSSELNVNALELDDSALYLCASSFEPSTDTQYFGPGTRLTVL.

CDR3 coding DNA: TGTGCCAGCAGCCCGAGGGCGAGAATACTATTTCAAGAGACCCAGTACTTC. This gives the protein CASSPRARILFQETQYF. This chain connects TRBV7-8 to TRBJ2-5; tentative D call: TRBD2 (5 bases). Trimming took 5 bases from V and 2 from J, leaving 21 bases between them. CDR1 is SGHVS and CDR2 is FQNEAQ in the germline V gene. The CDR3 runs to 17 residues.

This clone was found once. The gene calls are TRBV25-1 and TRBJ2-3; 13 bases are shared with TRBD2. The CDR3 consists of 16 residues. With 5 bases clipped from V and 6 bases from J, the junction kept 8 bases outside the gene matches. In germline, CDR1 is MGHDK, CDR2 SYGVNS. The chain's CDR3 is CASSKTSGGLGDTQYF. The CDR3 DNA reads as TGTGCCAGCAGTAAGACTAGCGGGGGGCTTGGGGATACGCAGTATTTT. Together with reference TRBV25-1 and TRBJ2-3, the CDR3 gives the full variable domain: EADIYQTPRYLVIGTGKKITLECSQTMGHDKMYWYQQDPGMELHLIHYSYGVNSTEKGDLSSESTVSRIRTEHFPLTLESARPSHTSQYLCASSKTSGGLGDTQYFGPGTRLTVL.

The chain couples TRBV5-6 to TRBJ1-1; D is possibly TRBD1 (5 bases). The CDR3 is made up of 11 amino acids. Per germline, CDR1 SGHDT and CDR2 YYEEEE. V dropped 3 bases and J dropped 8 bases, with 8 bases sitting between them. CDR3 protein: CASSSTAEAFF. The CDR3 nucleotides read TGTGCCAGCAGCTCGACAGCCGAAGCTTTCTTT.

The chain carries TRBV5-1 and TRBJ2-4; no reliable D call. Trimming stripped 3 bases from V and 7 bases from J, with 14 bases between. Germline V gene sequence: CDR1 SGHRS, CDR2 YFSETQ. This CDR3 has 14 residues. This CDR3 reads CASSSFGRPNIQYF. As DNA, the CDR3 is TGCGCCAGCAGCTCGTTCGGTCGACCTAACATTCAGTACTTC.

The CDR3 sequence is CASSYHGGGYEQYF. CDR3 DNA: TGTGCCAGCAGTTATCATGGGGGTGGCTACGAGCAGTACTTC. The gene calls are TRBV6-5 and TRBJ2-7; D possibly matches TRBD1 or TRBD2 (5 bases each). CDR3 size: 14 residues. CDR1 and CDR2 (germline): MNHEY, SVGAGI. V was trimmed by 3 bases and J by 3 bases, leaving 12 bases between them.

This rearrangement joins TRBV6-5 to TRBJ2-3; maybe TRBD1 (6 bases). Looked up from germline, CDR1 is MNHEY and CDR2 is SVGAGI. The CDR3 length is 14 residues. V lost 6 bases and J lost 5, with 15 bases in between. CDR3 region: CASSQGRTGDTQYF. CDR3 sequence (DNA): TGTGCCAGCAGCCAGGGGCGGACCGGAGATACGCAGTATTTT.

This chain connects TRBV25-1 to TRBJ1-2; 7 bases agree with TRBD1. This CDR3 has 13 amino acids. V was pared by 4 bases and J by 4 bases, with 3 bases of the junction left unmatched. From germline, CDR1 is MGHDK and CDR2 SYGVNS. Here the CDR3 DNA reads TGTGCCAGCAGTGCGACAGGGCTCTATGGCTACACCTTC. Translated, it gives CASSATGLYGYTF.